These T cell receptor beta chains were read from a single sample in a study of technical replicates of blood from several donors. TCRdb's table, derived via immunoSEQ multiplex PCR, lists solely in-frame clones and lacks some. The sample includes about 14,000 clones, more than 70% of them seen just once. Sequenced: PBMCs. The source is a human donor in good health. Both conserved end residues are part of each CDR3.

CASSHRQGTAQPQHF	TRBV11-3	TRBJ1-5
CASRRGLAGGGEQFF	TRBV6-1	TRBJ2-1
CASSDPGNTEAFF	TRBV6-1	TRBJ1-1
CASSRLAGVDTEQFF	TRBV6-4	TRBJ2-1
CASSLVEGLDQPQHF	TRBV7-8	TRBJ1-5
CAWNAQGTIRHEQYF	TRBV30	TRBJ2-7
CASSYSIGGSNQPQHF	TRBV6-6	TRBJ1-5
CASSIGSSREQYF	TRBV7-9	TRBJ2-7
CASSLDPSGRAYTGELFF	TRBV5-1	TRBJ2-2
CASSLARAGLETQYF	TRBV11-1	TRBJ2-5
CASSVGQGQAEAFF	TRBV6-5	TRBJ1-1
CASSPFRGGNTGELFF	TRBV18	TRBJ2-2
CASSIPGQVVSGNTIYF	TRBV19	TRBJ1-3
CAWSVWVGPSSSYNEQFF	TRBV30	TRBJ2-1
CASSLRGGQGTDTQYF	TRBV5-6	TRBJ2-3
CASSPSHTLAGVNNEQFF	TRBV9	TRBJ2-1
CASRVRTGGLYEQYF	TRBV2	TRBJ2-7
CASSPGTDYGYTF	TRBV18	TRBJ1-2
CASSFLSFGAAGELFF	TRBV27	TRBJ2-2
CASSDGVQETQYF	TRBV10-1	TRBJ2-5
CASSLLADNEQFF	TRBV6-5	TRBJ2-1
CASSLTSGTYNEQFF	TRBV5-1	TRBJ2-1
CASSVGRLAGRVQETQYF	TRBV9	TRBJ2-5
CASSRSGESGNEQFF	TRBV5-1	TRBJ2-1
CASSFERVLRRNEQFF	TRBV7-8	TRBJ2-1
CATSREVGLLSSNYGYTF	TRBV15	TRBJ1-2
CASSIRSGSTDTQYF	TRBV9	TRBJ2-3
CASSWATVTSGANVLTF	TRBV5-1	TRBJ2-6
CASTLGGVTGELFF	TRBV19	TRBJ2-2
CASSKAAQHNEQFF	TRBV21-1	TRBJ2-1
CASSETGSYEQYF	TRBV14	TRBJ2-7
CASSLFGTSPGEQFF	TRBV5-1	TRBJ2-1
CASTSGDSNTGELFF	TRBV7-7	TRBJ2-2
CASSKTGTIYEQYF	TRBV19	TRBJ2-7
CASSLSAASTYGYTF	TRBV7-2	TRBJ1-2
CASSPGTSGRRAYNEQFF	TRBV13	TRBJ2-1
CASLGLAGGNEQFF	TRBV2	TRBJ2-1
CSDGGGGTEAFF	TRBV29-1	TRBJ1-1
CASSVGAYSTDTQYF	TRBV9	TRBJ2-3
CASRLRTGGTDTQYF	TRBV2	TRBJ2-3
CASSEFVASGASTDTQYF	TRBV25-1	TRBJ2-3
CASSLYASGGTDTQYF	TRBV5-1	TRBJ2-3
CASSPGRSASQETQYF	TRBV7-9	TRBJ2-5
CAISAGLGLAGYEQYF	TRBV10-3	TRBJ2-7
CASSGRGEAGATDTQYF	TRBV5-1	TRBJ2-3
CASSPPGLSYEQYF	TRBV18	TRBJ2-7
CASSIEGTGPYEQYF	TRBV19	TRBJ2-7
CASSAIGTSGTQGQFF	TRBV10-1	TRBJ2-1
CASSLQGYEQYF	TRBV2	TRBJ2-7
CASSQEGEAGELFF	TRBV4-2	TRBJ2-2
CASSRQGPYGYTF	TRBV28	TRBJ1-2
CASSFGQGPSTDTQYF	TRBV27	TRBJ2-3
CASSYRLAGGPGTGELFF	TRBV11-2	TRBJ2-2
CAWSVGGTSGSPENEQFF	TRBV30	TRBJ2-1
CSGRLNPQDNEQFF	TRBV29-1	TRBJ2-1
CASSPFSLAENTEAFF	TRBV18	TRBJ1-1
CASSRGDDNEQFF	TRBV11-2	TRBJ2-1
CASSYFLLGTNNEQFF	TRBV6-5	TRBJ2-1
CASSLGGQIKETQYF	TRBV7-9	TRBJ2-5